The 24 T cell receptor beta chains presented below share a single source sample, sequenced in a study of blood T cell repertoires in COVID-19. The assay was immunoSEQ multiplex PCR, and TCRdb's table has in-frame clones only and misses some. The sample lists about 170,000 clones, approximately 91% occurring once. The sequencing sample was made of peripheral blood. These TCRs come from a man between 18 and 35 years old with COVID-19, enrolled during active disease.

This rearrangement joins TRBV7-9 to TRBJ1-5, with D possibly being TRBD1 (5 bases). Looked up from germline, CDR1 is SEHNR and CDR2 is FQNEAQ (reference sequence). The CDR3 has 12 amino acids. Trimming shortened V by 1 base and J by 11 bases, and 9 bases separated the two germline ends. CDR3 loop: CASSLGGEAQHF. CDR3 nucleotides: TGTGCCAGCAGCTTAGGGGGCGAAGCCCAGCATTTT.

V gene TRBV6-5 combines with J gene TRBJ2-1; 9 nucleotides line up with TRBD2. Germline assignment: CDR1 MNHEY and CDR2 SVGAGI. CDR3 length: 15 residues. V trimming: 6 bases; J trimming: 5 bases; junction bases outside the gene matches: 8. The DNA for the CDR3 is TGTGCCAGCAGCTCCGGGACTAGCCTACACAATGAGCAGTTCTTC. Translated, it gives CASSSGTSLHNEQFF.

A single count supports this clone. This chain joins TRBV28 and TRBJ1-3; D is perhaps TRBD1 (6 bases). In germline, CDR1 is MDHEN, CDR2 SYDVKM. This CDR3 is built from 18 residues. Trimming took 6 bases from V and 0 from J, leaving 21 bases between them. CDR3 sequence (DNA): TGTGCCAGCAGCTCGGACCCGGACAGTTACATCTCTGGAAACACCATATATTTT. Amino acid sequence: CASSSDPDSYISGNTIYF.

The V and J genes are TRBV29-1 and TRBJ2-6, with unresolved D. The CDR3 is 15 amino acids. V was clipped by 6 bases and J by 0 bases, with 12 bases between them. Germline V gene lookup returns CDR1 SQVTM and CDR2 ANQGSEA. The CDR3 bases are TGCAGCGTGGTGTTAGTGCCCTCTGGGGCCAACGTCCTGACTTTC. This translates into CSVVLVPSGANVLTF.

J is TRBJ1-2 and V is TRBV5-8, with 8 nucleotides matching TRBD1. V trimming: 4 bases; J trimming: 4 bases; junction bases outside the gene matches: 3. Germline V CDR1 and CDR2: SGHTS, YDEGEE. The CDR3 contains 13 residues. This CDR3 reads CASSHGQGYGYTF. CDR3 DNA: TGTGCCAGCAGCCACGGACAGGGCTATGGCTACACCTTC.

The CDR3 loop reads CASSPTDRRLSNEQFF. The CDR3 coding sequence is TGCGCCAGCAGCCCGACGGACAGGAGATTAAGCAATGAGCAGTTCTTC. This chain uses TRBV5-1 with TRBJ2-1; 7 nucleotides line up with TRBD1. Germline V gives CDR1 SGHRS, CDR2 YFSETQ. The CDR3 consists of 16 residues. The trim removed 4 bases at V and 6 bases at J, leaving 13 bases unmatched.

The chain combines TRBV2 with TRBJ2-5, with 7 positions matching TRBD1. Germline V gene data show CDR1 as SNHLY and CDR2 as FYNNEI. Germline trimming cut 6 bases from V and 0 bases from J; bases unmatched to any gene: 13. This CDR3 has 17 residues. The CDR3 protein is CASRFGQFRGYQETQYF. DNA for the CDR3: TGTGCCAGCAGGTTCGGACAGTTCAGGGGGTACCAAGAGACCCAGTACTTC. Based on the CDR3 plus reference TRBV2 and TRBJ2-5, the full variable domain is EPEVTQTPSHQVTQMGQEVILRCVPISNHLYFYWYRQILGQKVEFLVSFYNNEISEKSEIFDDQFSVERPDGSNFTLKIRSTKLEDSAMYFCASRFGQFRGYQETQYFGPGTRLLVL.

V gene TRBV6-5 combines with J gene TRBJ1-2; the match to TRBD1 covers 10 bases. The V and J ends lost 10 bases and 5 bases, in that order; junction bases with no gene match: 4. Germline values: CDR1 MNHEY, CDR2 SVGAGI. This CDR3 spans 12 amino acids. The CDR3 bases are TGTGCCACCAGGACAGGGGGATATGGCTACACCTTC. The encoded protein is CATRTGGYGYTF.

V usage is TRBV19 and J usage is TRBJ2-1; no reliable D call. The CDR3 is 14 residues long. V was trimmed by 0 bases and J by 6 bases, leaving 9 bases between them. Germline assignment: CDR1 LNHDA and CDR2 SQIVND (reference sequence). As DNA, the CDR3 is TGTGCCAGTAGTATAGATCCCAGTTCCAATGAGCAGTTCTTC. This translates into CASSIDPSSNEQFF.

J is TRBJ1-2 and V is TRBV27; 8 bases align to TRBD1. The trim removed 8 bases at V and 8 bases at J, leaving 13 bases unmatched. CDR3 size: 14 residues. Per germline, CDR1 MNHEY and CDR2 SMNVEV (reference sequence). The DNA for the CDR3 is TGTGCCAGCCGTGATCCAGGGGGCGCGAACGGCTACACCTTC. It translates to CASRDPGGANGYTF.

CDR3 nucleotide sequence: TGTGCCAGCAGCGTAGCTCAGGGAGGCGGGGAGCTGTTTTTT. It encodes CASSVAQGGGELFF. This rearrangement joins TRBV9 to TRBJ2-2, with D possibly TRBD2 on 6 matching bases. Germline loops: CDR1 SGDLS, CDR2 YYNGEE. The V gene lost 0 bases and the J gene lost 7 bases, with 10 bases spanning the gap. The CDR3 spans 14 residues.

V and J are TRBV4-3 and TRBJ2-3; TRBD2 matches at 9 bases. V lost 2 bases and J lost 5; bases outside the gene matches: 5. This CDR3 comprises 15 residues. Germline V gene sequence: CDR1 LGHNA, CDR2 YSLEER. The CDR3 coding sequence is TGCGCCAGCAGCCAATTAGCGGGAGCGGAAGATACGCAGTATTTT. Translation: CASSQLAGAEDTQYF.

The chain couples TRBV9 to TRBJ1-2; 7 nucleotides line up with TRBD1. The CDR3 runs to 16 residues. The germline gives CDR1 SGDLS, CDR2 YYNGEE. Trimming took 3 bases from V and 1 from J; bases not matched to a gene: 9. CDR3 nucleotides: TGTGCCAGCAGCGACCGGGACAGTGAGCTTAACTATGGCTACACCTTC. This codes for CASSDRDSELNYGYTF.

The chain links TRBV11-3 to TRBJ2-1, with 9 nucleotides matching TRBD2. The V segment lost 0 bases and the J segment 3 bases; nucleotides outside the gene matches: 15. Germline values: CDR1 SGHNT, CDR2 YENEEA. The CDR3 is 20 residues long. In nucleotides, the CDR3 is TGTGCCAGCAGCTTAGAGGTTTGGGTGGGTAGCGGGAGCCTCTACAATGAGCAGTTCTTC. Protein product: CASSLEVWVGSGSLYNEQFF.

The chain joins TRBV5-1 to TRBJ1-1; D gene uncertain. There are 15 residues in the CDR3. With 0 bases removed from V and 0 bases from J, the gap between germline ends came to 9 bases. Per the germline V gene, CDR1 is SGHRS and CDR2 is YFSETQ. CDR3 region: CASSLARGMNTEAFF. CDR3 in DNA: TGCGCCAGCAGCTTGGCCCGGGGTATGAACACTGAAGCTTTCTTT.

The gene calls are TRBV6-1 and TRBJ1-5, with 9 nucleotides matching TRBD1. This CDR3 spans 16 amino acids. After removal of 0 bases from V and 2 bases from J, the junction contained 2 bases not matched to a gene. Germline CDR1 is MNHNS and CDR2 is SASEGT. CDR3 bases: TGTGCCAGCAGTGAAGCTCGACAGGGGGGCAATCAGCCCCAGCATTTT. This encodes CASSEARQGGNQPQHF.

The rearrangement uses TRBV7-8 and TRBJ1-2; D not resolved. The germline gives CDR1 SGHVS, CDR2 FQNEAQ. The CDR3 sequence is 14 residues long. Trimming shortened V by 1 base and J by 7 bases, and 13 bases separated the two germline ends. CDR3 protein: CASSLGPVSSGYTF. CDR3 nucleotides: TGTGCCAGCAGCTTAGGTCCGGTTTCTTCTGGCTACACCTTC.

The chain links TRBV25-1 to TRBJ2-3; 12 bases match TRBD2. The junction had 4 bases not matched to a gene; V was cut back by 5 bases and J by 4 bases. The CDR3 is 15 amino acids. Germline values: CDR1 MGHDK, CDR2 SYGVNS. As DNA, the CDR3 is TGTGCCAGCAGTACTAGCGGGAGGATCCCAGATACGCAGTATTTT. Amino acid sequence: CASSTSGRIPDTQYF.

The chain uses TRBV5-1 and TRBJ2-1, with D perhaps TRBD2 (5 bases). There are 15 residues in the CDR3. V dropped 0 bases and J dropped 1 base, with 8 bases sitting between them. Germline CDR1 reads SGHRS; CDR2 reads YFSETQ. In DNA form, the CDR3 reads TGCGCCAGCAGCTTGGAAATAGCGTCCTACAATGAGCAGTTCTTC. This translates into CASSLEIASYNEQFF. The whole variable domain, remainder taken from reference TRBV5-1 and TRBJ2-1, is KAGVTQTPRYLIKTRGQQVTLSCSPISGHRSVSWYQQTPGQGLQFLFEYFSETQRNKGNFPGRFSGRQFSNSRSEMNVSTLELGDSALYLCASSLEIASYNEQFFGPGTRLTVL.

The chain is built from TRBV30 and TRBJ1-1; 8 nucleotides agree with TRBD1. V shed 4 bases, J shed 3 bases, and the junction held 4 bases outside the gene matches. The V gene's germline CDR1 is GTSNPN and CDR2 SVGIG (reference sequence). The CDR3 is 13 amino acids. The CDR3 coding sequence is TGTGCCTGGACAGGGGGCGTCCACACTGAAGCTTTCTTT. This gives the protein CAWTGGVHTEAFF.

The rearrangement links TRBV5-5 to TRBJ2-7; TRBD1 matches 11 bases. The germline V gene encodes CDR1 SGHKS and CDR2 YYEKEE (reference sequence). This CDR3 spans 15 amino acids. V gave up 5 bases and J gave up 2 bases; unmatched junction bases: 6. In DNA form, the CDR3 reads TGTGCCAGCAGTTGGACAGGGGGCATTACCTACGAGCAGTACTTC. Translated: CASSWTGGITYEQYF. Full variable domain (remainder filled in from reference TRBV5-5 and TRBJ2-7): DAGVTQSPTHLIKTRGQQVTLRCSPISGHKSVSWYQQVLGQGPQFIFQYYEKEERGRGNFPDRFSARQFPNYSSELNVNALLLGDSALYLCASSWTGGITYEQYFGPGTRLTVT.

This chain uses TRBV28 with TRBJ2-3, with a tentative D call TRBD1 (6 bases). In germline, CDR1 is MDHEN, CDR2 SYDVKM. V lost 5 bases to trimming and J lost 0 bases, with 21 bases between them. The CDR3 totals 18 residues. This CDR3 reads CASSILRGHPSSTDTQYF. The CDR3 DNA follows: TGTGCCAGCAGTATCCTTAGGGGACATCCTTCTAGCACAGATACGCAGTATTTT.

This rearrangement joins TRBV6-2 or TRBV6-3 to TRBJ2-2; TRBD2 matches 11 bases. Germline CDR1 and CDR2: MNHEY and SVGEGT. With V trimmed by 2 bases and J by 8 bases, 10 bases remained unmatched. This CDR3 spans 17 amino acids. DNA for the CDR3: TGTGCCAGCAGTTACAAACTAGCGGGAGACGGCTGGGGGGAGCTGTTTTTT. Translated: CASSYKLAGDGWGELFF.

The V and J genes are TRBV15 and TRBJ2-7, with D perhaps matching TRBD1 (7 bases). Germline lookup yields CDR1 LNHNV and CDR2 YYDKDF (reference sequence). Deletions cut 1 base from V and 6 bases from J, with 13 bases between. There are 14 residues in the CDR3. The CDR3: CATSRGRGVGEQYF. In DNA form, the CDR3 reads TGTGCCACCAGCAGAGGCAGGGGGGTTGGCGAGCAGTACTTC.